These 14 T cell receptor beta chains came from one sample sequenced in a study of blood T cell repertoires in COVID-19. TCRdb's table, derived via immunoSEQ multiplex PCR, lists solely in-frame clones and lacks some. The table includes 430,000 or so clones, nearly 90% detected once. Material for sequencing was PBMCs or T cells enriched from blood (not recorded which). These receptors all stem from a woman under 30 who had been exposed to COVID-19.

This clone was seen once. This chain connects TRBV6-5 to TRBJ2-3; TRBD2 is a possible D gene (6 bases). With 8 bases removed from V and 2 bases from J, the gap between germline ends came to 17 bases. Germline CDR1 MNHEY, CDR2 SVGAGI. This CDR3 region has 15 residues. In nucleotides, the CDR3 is TGTGCCAGCGGAGGGAGCGGGCCCCTCACAGATACGCAGTATTTT. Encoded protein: CASGGSGPLTDTQYF.

CDR3 coding DNA: TGTGCCAGCAGTCTAGGGGCAGGAGTGGATAATTCACCCCTCCACTTT. The encoded protein is CASSLGAGVDNSPLHF. The V call is TRBV7-8, the J call TRBJ1-6; maybe TRBD1 (5 bases). Germline V CDR1 and CDR2: SGHVS, FQNEAQ. Between the trimmed V and J ends, which lost 6 bases and 5 bases, there was a span of 17 bases. The CDR3 extends over 16 amino acids.

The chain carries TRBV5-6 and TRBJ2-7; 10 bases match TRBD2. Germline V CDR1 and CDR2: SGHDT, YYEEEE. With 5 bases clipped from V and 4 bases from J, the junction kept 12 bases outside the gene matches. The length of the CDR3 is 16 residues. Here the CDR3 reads CASRVYYRTSGYEQYF. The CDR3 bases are TGTGCCAGCAGGGTATATTATAGGACTAGCGGATACGAGCAGTACTTC.

CDR3 nucleotides: TGCGCCAGCAGCGAGGAGGGACTAGCGGGAACCACCGGGGAGCTGTTTTTT. This translates into CASSEEGLAGTTGELFF. The genes are TRBV5-1 and TRBJ2-2; 13 bases match TRBD2. The CDR3 extends over 17 amino acids. Germline trimming cut 4 bases from V and 4 bases from J; bases unmatched to any gene: 7. Per germline, CDR1 SGHRS and CDR2 YFSETQ.

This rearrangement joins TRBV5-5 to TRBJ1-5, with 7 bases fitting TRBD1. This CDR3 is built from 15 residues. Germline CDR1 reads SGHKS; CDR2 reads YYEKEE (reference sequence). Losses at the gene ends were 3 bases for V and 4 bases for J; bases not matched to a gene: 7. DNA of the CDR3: TGTGCCAGCAGCTGGGGAGACAGGGAGAATCAGCCCCAGCATTTT. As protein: CASSWGDRENQPQHF.

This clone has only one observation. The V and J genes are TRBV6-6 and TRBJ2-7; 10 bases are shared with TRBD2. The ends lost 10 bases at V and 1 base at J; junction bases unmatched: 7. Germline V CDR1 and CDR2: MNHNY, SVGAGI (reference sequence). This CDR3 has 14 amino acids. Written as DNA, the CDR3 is TGTGCCACAAAAGGACTAGCGGAGTCCTACGAGCAGTACTTC. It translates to CATKGLAESYEQYF.

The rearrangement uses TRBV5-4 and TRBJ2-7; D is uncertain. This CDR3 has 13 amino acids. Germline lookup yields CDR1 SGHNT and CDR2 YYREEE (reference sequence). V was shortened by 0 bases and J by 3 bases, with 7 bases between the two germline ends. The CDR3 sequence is CASSLVADYEQYF. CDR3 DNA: TGTGCCAGCAGCTTGGTGGCCGACTACGAGCAGTACTTC.

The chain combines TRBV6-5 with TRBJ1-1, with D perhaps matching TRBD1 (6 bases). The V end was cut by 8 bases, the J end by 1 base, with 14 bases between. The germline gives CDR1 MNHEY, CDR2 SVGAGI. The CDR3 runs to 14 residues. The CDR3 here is CASSRTVPNTEAFF. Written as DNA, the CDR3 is TGTGCCAGCTCTAGGACAGTCCCGAACACTGAAGCTTTCTTT.

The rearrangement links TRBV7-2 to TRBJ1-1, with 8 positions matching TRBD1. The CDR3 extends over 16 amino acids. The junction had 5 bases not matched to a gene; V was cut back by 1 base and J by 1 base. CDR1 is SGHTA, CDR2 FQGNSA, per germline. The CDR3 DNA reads TGTGCCAGCAGCTTAGTGGGACAGGTAAAGAACACTGAAGCTTTCTTT. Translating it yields CASSLVGQVKNTEAFF.

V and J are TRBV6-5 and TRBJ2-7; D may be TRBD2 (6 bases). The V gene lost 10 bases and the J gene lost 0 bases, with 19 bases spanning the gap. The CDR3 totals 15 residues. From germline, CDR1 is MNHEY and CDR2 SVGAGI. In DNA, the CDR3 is TGTGCCACCACACCTGGGACTTCTAGCTCCTACGAGCAGTACTTC. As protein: CATTPGTSSSYEQYF.

The CDR3 sequence: CASHAGLRNTEAFF. CDR3 nucleotides: TGTGCCAGCCACGCGGGGTTAAGGAACACTGAAGCTTTCTTT. This chain uses TRBV28 with TRBJ1-1; D unresolved. Trimming took 8 bases from V and 1 from J, leaving 14 bases between them. CDR3 length equals 14 residues. From germline, CDR1 is MDHEN and CDR2 SYDVKM.

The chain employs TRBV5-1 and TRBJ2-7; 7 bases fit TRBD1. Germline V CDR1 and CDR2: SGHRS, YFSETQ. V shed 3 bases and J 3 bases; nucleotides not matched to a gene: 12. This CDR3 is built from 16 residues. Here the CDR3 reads CASSSEQGLGDYEQYF. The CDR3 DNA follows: TGCGCCAGCAGCTCAGAACAGGGGTTAGGTGACTACGAGCAGTACTTC. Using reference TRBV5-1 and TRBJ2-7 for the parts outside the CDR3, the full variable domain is KAGVTQTPRYLIKTRGQQVTLSCSPISGHRSVSWYQQTPGQGLQFLFEYFSETQRNKGNFPGRFSGRQFSNSRSEMNVSTLELGDSALYLCASSSEQGLGDYEQYFGPGTRLTVT.

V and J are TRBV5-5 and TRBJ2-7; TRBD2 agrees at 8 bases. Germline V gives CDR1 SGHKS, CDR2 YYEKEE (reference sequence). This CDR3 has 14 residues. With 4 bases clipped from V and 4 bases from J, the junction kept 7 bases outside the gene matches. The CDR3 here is CASSVTSGAYEQYF. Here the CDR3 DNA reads TGTGCCAGCAGCGTCACTAGCGGTGCTTACGAGCAGTACTTC.

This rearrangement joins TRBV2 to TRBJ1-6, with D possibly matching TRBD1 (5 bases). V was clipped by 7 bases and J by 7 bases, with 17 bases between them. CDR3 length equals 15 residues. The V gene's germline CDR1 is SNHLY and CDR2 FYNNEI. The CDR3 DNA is TGTGCCAGCAATATGGAGGGACTGAAAAATTCACCCCTCCACTTT. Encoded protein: CASNMEGLKNSPLHF.